Each of the 25 T cell receptor beta chains below was sequenced from the same sample in a study of cytomegalovirus exposure and HLA in healthy donors. The PCR employed 60 Vbeta primers together with 13 Jbeta primers. The table came from immunoSEQ multiplex PCR; TCRdb's copy has only in-frame clones and leaves some out. The data show about 93,000 clones, 82% seen once. Sequenced material: PBMCs. These receptors came from a man aged 50 or older in good health and CMV-seronegative.

This chain uses TRBV2 with TRBJ1-5; 11 bases match TRBD1. CDR1 is SNHLY and CDR2 is FYNNEI in the germline V gene. V lost 8 bases to trimming and J lost 6 bases; unmatched junction nucleotides: 6. CDR3 length equals 14 residues. CDR3 nucleotides: TGTGCCAGCGGGGACAGGGGGGGAGGTCAGCCCCAGCATTTT. It yields the protein CASGDRGGGQPQHF.

The chain is built from TRBV18 and TRBJ2-7, with TRBD2 matching over 13 bases. Germline CDR1 and CDR2: KGHSH and LQKENI. J gave up 3 bases and V 3 bases, and 2 bases lay outside the gene matches. The CDR3 is 15 amino acids. For the CDR3, the DNA is TGTGCCAGCTCACCTGGACTAGCGGGAGTCTACGAGCAGTACTTC. Residues: CASSPGLAGVYEQYF.

The chain joins TRBV9 to TRBJ2-3; 9 bases are a match to TRBD1. Germline V gene sequence: CDR1 SGDLS, CDR2 YYNGEE. V lost 0 bases to trimming and J lost 5 bases; unmatched junction nucleotides: 7. This CDR3 has 16 amino acids. DNA of the CDR3: TGTGCCAGCAGCGTAGTCACAGGGGGCTCTGGAGATACGCAGTATTTT. Protein product: CASSVVTGGSGDTQYF.

This clone was seen only a few times. The genes are TRBV28 and TRBJ1-5, with D possibly TRBD1 on 6 matching bases. Germline V gene sequence: CDR1 MDHEN, CDR2 SYDVKM. CDR3 length equals 17 residues. V shed 6 bases and J shed 0 bases, with 18 bases lying between them. This CDR3 reads CASRLGGAAYSNQPQHF. CDR3 in DNA: TGTGCCAGCAGACTAGGGGGGGCCGCCTATAGCAATCAGCCCCAGCATTTT.

V gene TRBV19 combines with J gene TRBJ2-3; 7 nucleotides match TRBD2. Germline CDR1 and CDR2: LNHDA and SQIVND (reference sequence). The trim removed 6 bases at V and 5 bases at J, leaving 11 bases unmatched. The CDR3 runs 15 residues. In DNA, the CDR3 is TGTGCCAGTAGCTCTTCCCGACTAGCCGGAGATACGCAGTATTTT. Amino acid sequence: CASSSSRLAGDTQYF.

This clone was seen a handful of times. V and J are TRBV15 and TRBJ2-7, with D perhaps matching TRBD2 (7 bases). The germline V gene has CDR1 LNHNV and CDR2 YYDKDF (reference sequence). V lost 4 bases and J 5 bases, leaving 30 bases between the germline ends. The CDR3 totals 19 residues. CDR3 nucleotides: TGTGCCACCAGCACCCTAACGGGCCGCCTTCGGGGGGCTTTGGACGAGCAGTACTTC. Residues: CATSTLTGRLRGALDEQYF.

The chain joins TRBV10-2 to TRBJ1-5; 7 bases map to TRBD1. CDR3 length equals 14 residues. After removal of 0 bases from V and 4 bases from J, the junction contained 0 bases not matched to a gene. Germline CDR1 WSHSY, CDR2 SAAADI. This chain's CDR3 is CASSESTGNQPQHF. CDR3 coding DNA: TGCGCCAGCAGTGAGTCGACAGGGAATCAGCCCCAGCATTTT.

Notes on this clone: Distinct nucleotide sequences in the sample also encode this CDR3. V and J are TRBV28 and TRBJ1-1; D is possibly TRBD1 (6 bases). This CDR3 region has 14 residues. Germline assignment: CDR1 MDHEN and CDR2 SYDVKM. Trimming left V 6 bases short and J 1 base short, with 12 bases between. The DNA for the CDR3 is TGTGCCAGCAGCCTCGGACAGAGGAACACTGAAGCTTTCTTT. It yields the protein CASSLGQRNTEAFF.

The chain couples TRBV5-1 to TRBJ2-2, with TRBD2 identical over 8 bases. From germline, CDR1 is SGHRS and CDR2 YFSETQ. The V gene end was trimmed by 6 bases and the J gene end by 6 bases; junction bases not matched to a gene: 7. This CDR3 is built from 14 residues. The DNA for the CDR3 is TGCGCCAGCAATTCAGTAGCGGGACCCGGGGAGCTGTTTTTT. It translates to CASNSVAGPGELFF.

The chain is built from TRBV6-5 and TRBJ1-1; no firm D call. Deletions cut 0 bases from V and 1 base from J, with 6 bases between. The V gene's germline CDR1 is MNHEY and CDR2 SVGAGI. The CDR3 length is 14 residues. CDR3 sequence (DNA): TGTGCCAGCAGTTACTCTGAGGGGAACACTGAAGCTTTCTTT. Translation gives CASSYSEGNTEAFF.

The genes are TRBV9 and TRBJ2-6; D might be TRBD1 (6 bases). V lost 0 bases, J lost 0 bases, and 13 bases lay in between. The CDR3 contains 18 residues. Germline CDR1 reads SGDLS; CDR2 reads YYNGEE. The CDR3 region has the DNA TGTGCCAGCAGCGTAGGGGGGCAGCGATACTCTGGGGCCAACGTCCTGACTTTC. Its translation: CASSVGGQRYSGANVLTF. The full variable domain, with the rest looked up from reference TRBV9 and TRBJ2-6, is DSGVTQTPKHLITATGQRVTLRCSPRSGDLSVYWYQQSLDQGLQFLIQYYNGEERAKGNILERFSAQQFPDLHSELNLSSLELGDSALYFCASSVGGQRYSGANVLTFGAGSRLTVL.

The sample holds a few counts of this clone. The CDR3 sequence: CASSRQGFWTEAFF. CDR3 DNA sequence: TGTGCCAGCAGCCGACAGGGTTTTTGGACTGAAGCTTTCTTT. The genes are TRBV5-6 and TRBJ1-1; TRBD1 aligns across 7 bases. Per the germline V gene, CDR1 is SGHDT and CDR2 is YYEEEE. V shed 4 bases and J 5 bases; nucleotides not matched to a gene: 8. The CDR3 runs 14 residues.

The V and J genes are TRBV9 and TRBJ1-2, with D perhaps matching TRBD1 (5 bases). V lost 0 bases and J 4 bases, leaving 10 bases between the germline ends. CDR3 length equals 14 residues. Germline V CDR1 and CDR2: SGDLS, YYNGEE. The CDR3 DNA reads as TGTGCCAGCAGCGTAGGGGGGGGAAGCTATGGCTACACCTTC. Translation: CASSVGGGSYGYTF.

The CDR3 DNA reads as TGTGCCAGCAGCTTAGGCAGTATCTTGGGGAGTGGCTACACCTTC. Protein sequence: CASSLGSILGSGYTF. This sequence joins TRBV7-8 and TRBJ1-2, with D hard to call. The CDR3 sequence is 15 residues long. V shed 1 base and J shed 7 bases, with 16 bases lying between them. Germline V gene data show CDR1 as SGHVS and CDR2 as FQNEAQ.

V and J are TRBV4-3 and TRBJ2-1; TRBD2 matches at 8 bases. Germline lookup yields CDR1 LGHNA and CDR2 YSLEER. The V and J ends lost 4 bases and 2 bases, in that order; junction bases with no gene match: 7. The CDR3 covers 16 residues. The CDR3, as DNA: TGCGCCAGCAGCCCCGGGCTAGCGGGTGCCTACAATGAGCAGTTCTTC. This sequence encodes CASSPGLAGAYNEQFF.

The V and J genes are TRBV21-1 and TRBJ2-7; the table names TRBD2, a call not compared with the DNA. TRBV21-1 constitutes a pseudogene. CDR3 length: 14 residues. The CDR3 DNA reads TGTGCCAGCAGCAAAAGCCCGACTACATACGAGCAGTACTTC. Its protein product is CASSKSPTTYEQYF.

The V and J genes are TRBV5-1 and TRBJ2-1; TRBD2 matches 8 bases. Trimming took 0 bases from V and 7 from J; bases not matched to a gene: 18. The germline CDR1 and CDR2 sequences are SGHRS and YFSETQ. The CDR3 extends over 19 amino acids. DNA of the CDR3: TGCGCCAGCAGCTTGGGGGGGGTTCCCGAGAGCGGGAGCTATAATGAGCAGTTCTTC. It translates to CASSLGGVPESGSYNEQFF.

The table lists this clone with a few counts. The chain employs TRBV2 and TRBJ1-1; tentatively, D is TRBD1 (6 bases). V dropped 5 bases and J dropped 3 bases, with 10 bases sitting between them. The CDR3 is made up of 13 amino acids. Germline V gives CDR1 SNHLY, CDR2 FYNNEI. The CDR3 region is CASSKGGDTEAFF. In DNA, the CDR3 is TGTGCCAGCAGTAAGGGGGGGGACACTGAAGCTTTCTTT. Combining the CDR3 with reference TRBV2 and TRBJ1-1 gives the whole variable domain EPEVTQTPSHQVTQMGQEVILRCVPISNHLYFYWYRQILGQKVEFLVSFYNNEISEKSEIFDDQFSVERPDGSNFTLKIRSTKLEDSAMYFCASSKGGDTEAFFGQGTRLTVV.

The V gene is TRBV11-3, the J gene TRBJ2-1; 10 nucleotides line up with TRBD2. V was clipped by 0 bases and J by 6 bases; unmatched bases: 2. Germline V gene lookup returns CDR1 SGHNT and CDR2 YENEEA. This CDR3 is 15 amino acids long. The CDR3 DNA reads as TGTGCCAGCAGCTTAGAGCTAGCGGGGGCCAATGAGCAGTTCTTC. Protein product: CASSLELAGANEQFF. The full variable domain, in which reference TRBV11-3 and TRBJ2-1 provide the parts outside the CDR3, is EAGVVQSPRYKIIEKKQPVAFWCNPISGHNTLYWYLQNLGQGPELLIRYENEEAVDDSQLPKDRFSAERLKGVDSTLKIQPAELGDSAVYLCASSLELAGANEQFFGPGTRLTVL.

This clone was counted a single time. The CDR3: CASSFPRLGSYEQYF. CDR3 DNA sequence: TGTGCCAGCAGTTTCCCTCGACTAGGATCCTACGAGCAGTACTTC. V is TRBV28 and J is TRBJ2-7; maybe TRBD2 (6 bases). With 3 bases removed from V and 1 base from J, the gap between germline ends came to 13 bases. This CDR3 has 15 residues. Germline V gives CDR1 MDHEN, CDR2 SYDVKM.

This chain joins TRBV11-2 and TRBJ2-7; 10 nucleotides align to TRBD1. Trimming took 5 bases from V and 3 from J; bases not matched to a gene: 4. CDR1 and CDR2 from the germline V gene are SGHAT and FQNNGV. The CDR3 runs 14 residues. CDR3 coding DNA: TGTGCCAGCAGCACCGGACAGGGGGGCTACGAGCAGTACTTC. Residues: CASSTGQGGYEQYF.

The genes are TRBV4-3 and TRBJ2-7, with 8 bases matching TRBD2. The CDR3 has 15 residues. The germline gives CDR1 LGHNA, CDR2 YSLEER. V gave up 4 bases and J gave up 9 bases; unmatched junction bases: 14. The CDR3 here is CASSPQQSGRGVQYF. The CDR3 DNA follows: TGCGCCAGCAGCCCCCAGCAGAGCGGGAGAGGTGTGCAGTACTTC.

V gene TRBV28 combines with J gene TRBJ2-7, with D maybe TRBD1 (6 bases). V was pared by 4 bases and J by 0 bases, with 16 bases between. Germline CDR1 and CDR2: MDHEN and SYDVKM. The CDR3 is 16 residues long. CDR3 bases: TGTGCCAGCAGTTCGCACAGGGTTGATTCCTCCTACGAGCAGTACTTC. This codes for CASSSHRVDSSYEQYF.

V usage is TRBV30 and J usage is TRBJ2-5; D gene unclear. This CDR3 region has 11 residues. Trimming left V 4 bases short and J 5 bases short, with 8 bases between. Per the germline V gene, CDR1 is GTSNPN and CDR2 is SVGIG (reference sequence). Here the CDR3 DNA reads TGTGCCTGGACTCAGTGGGAGACCCAGTACTTC. Protein product: CAWTQWETQYF.

The chain recombines TRBV9 with TRBJ1-2, with D possibly matching TRBD1 (5 bases). V lost 0 bases and J lost 3, with 12 bases in between. Germline CDR1 reads SGDLS; CDR2 reads YYNGEE. This CDR3 region has 15 residues. As DNA, the CDR3 is TGTGCCAGCAGCGTAGGTTTGACAGCTGACTATGGCTACACCTTC. Encoded protein: CASSVGLTADYGYTF.